The 20 T cell receptor beta chains presented below share a single source sample, sequenced in a study of blood T cell repertoires in COVID-19. Produced via immunoSEQ multiplex PCR; TCRdb's table is partial and in-frame only. Of 140,000 to 150,000 clones in the sample, 88% were seen once. The specimen was peripheral blood. The receptors shown here come from a man between 65 and 79 years old with acute or convalescent COVID-19.

This chain joins TRBV11-2 and TRBJ1-1, with D possibly being TRBD1 (6 bases). The CDR3 has 16 amino acids. Trimming removed 2 bases at V and 0 bases at J, with 13 bases between. Germline-derived CDR1 and CDR2 are SGHAT and FQNNGV. The CDR3 coding sequence is TGTGCCAGCAGCTTATGGGGACACAAGATGAACACTGAAGCTTTCTTT. Encoded protein: CASSLWGHKMNTEAFF.

The chain recombines TRBV6-5 with TRBJ1-3, with D unresolved. This CDR3 spans 15 amino acids. The V gene's germline CDR1 is MNHEY and CDR2 SVGAGI. V lost 0 bases, J lost 4 bases, and 10 bases lay in between. In DNA, the CDR3 is TGTGCCAGCAGTTACTCGAGAAGAATCGGAAACACCATATATTTT. It is translated as CASSYSRRIGNTIYF.

The chain couples TRBV28 to TRBJ1-6, with 7 bases matching TRBD1. V lost 9 bases, J lost 9 bases, and 11 bases stayed unmatched. The CDR3 consists of 14 residues. The germline CDR1 and CDR2 sequences are MDHEN and SYDVKM. CDR3 nucleotides: TGTGCCAGTAAGGGGGCAGGGAACACTTCACCCCTCCACTTT. Translating it yields CASKGAGNTSPLHF.

The rearrangement joins TRBV19 to TRBJ1-5, with D unclear. Germline V gene lookup returns CDR1 LNHDA and CDR2 SQIVND (reference sequence). V was shortened by 5 bases and J by 0 bases, with 17 bases between the two germline ends. The CDR3 covers 17 residues. CDR3 sequence: CASSAGGSSFSNQPQHF. In DNA form, the CDR3 reads TGTGCCAGTAGTGCCGGAGGCAGCTCTTTTAGCAATCAGCCCCAGCATTTT.

The rearrangement uses TRBV7-3 and TRBJ2-7, with 11 bases that match TRBD2. Germline V gene lookup returns CDR1 SGHTA and CDR2 FQGTGA. Unmatched junction bases numbered 6, after V lost 5 bases and J lost 6 bases. CDR3 length equals 14 residues. This chain's CDR3 is CASSISGRAREQYF. DNA for the CDR3: TGTGCCAGCAGCATTAGCGGGAGGGCCCGCGAGCAGTACTTC.

The chain joins TRBV5-4 to TRBJ2-7, with 10 bases lining up with TRBD1. The J segment lost 3 bases and the V segment lost 0 bases, leaving 9 bases of the junction unmatched. The length of the CDR3 is 17 residues. Per germline, CDR1 SGHNT and CDR2 YYREEE (reference sequence). CDR3 coding DNA: TGTGCCAGCAGCTTGGGTGGGGAGACAGGGGGCGGCTACGAGCAGTACTTC. Encoded protein: CASSLGGETGGGYEQYF.

The chain couples TRBV18 to TRBJ1-6; 10 bases are shared with TRBD1. The CDR3 has 16 residues. Germline CDR1 is KGHSH and CDR2 is LQKENI. The trim removed 4 bases at V and 9 bases at J, leaving 9 bases unmatched. CDR3: CASSLRDRGGISPLHF. The CDR3 bases are TGTGCCAGCTCACTCCGGGACAGGGGTGGGATTTCACCCCTCCACTTT.

J is TRBJ1-6 and V is TRBV7-9; D not resolved. CDR1 SEHNR and CDR2 FQNEAQ come from the germline V gene (reference sequence). The length of the CDR3 is 13 residues. V gave up 5 bases and J gave up 7 bases, with 9 bases separating them. For the CDR3, the DNA is TGTGCCAGCAGCCCGATAGCAAATTCACCCCTCCACTTT. This translates into CASSPIANSPLHF.

CDR3 in amino acids: CASRKRDRNYGYTF. The CDR3, as DNA: TGCGCCAGCAGGAAGAGGGACAGGAACTATGGCTACACCTTC. The chain joins TRBV5-1 to TRBJ1-2; 8 nucleotides align to TRBD1. The CDR3 covers 14 residues. The junction had 5 bases not matched to a gene; V was cut back by 5 bases and J by 2 bases. Per the germline V gene, CDR1 is SGHRS and CDR2 is YFSETQ.

The table lists this clone with a few counts. This chain connects TRBV12-5 to TRBJ2-7; TRBD1 is a possible D gene (5 bases). This CDR3 has 16 residues. Germline assignment: CDR1 LGHNT and CDR2 FRNRAP. V lost 3 bases and J lost 3, with 18 bases in between. The CDR3 loop reads CASGFPPRRVLYEQYF. For the CDR3, the DNA is TGTGCTAGTGGTTTTCCCCCCCGCAGGGTGCTCTACGAGCAGTACTTC. Filled out from reference TRBV12-5 and TRBJ2-7, the complete variable domain reads DARVTQTPRHKVTEMGQEVTMRCQPILGHNTVFWYRQTMMQGLELLAYFRNRAPLDDSGMPKDRFSAEMPDATLATLKIQPSEPRDSAVYFCASGFPPRRVLYEQYFGPGTRLTVT.

The chain combines TRBV7-6 with TRBJ1-1; possible D gene TRBD1, 6 bases. Germline loops: CDR1 SGHVS, CDR2 FNYEAQ. V shed 5 bases and J shed 11 bases, with 12 bases lying between them. The CDR3 has 11 amino acids. The CDR3 DNA follows: TGTGCCAGCAGCCTAGACAGGTCGGCTTTCTTT. Its protein is CASSLDRSAFF.

The J gene is TRBJ2-1, the V gene TRBV6-1, with TRBD2 identical over 12 bases. This CDR3 spans 17 amino acids. The J segment lost 4 bases and the V segment lost 4 bases, leaving 8 bases of the junction unmatched. From germline, CDR1 is MNHNS and CDR2 SASEGT. CDR3 nucleotide sequence: TGTGCCAGCAGTGTGTCTAGCGGGGGGGCGGAGTACAATGAGCAGTTCTTC. It codes for CASSVSSGGAEYNEQFF.

V usage is TRBV27 and J usage is TRBJ2-3; 10 nucleotides agree with TRBD2. V trimming: 3 bases; J trimming: 2 bases; junction bases outside the gene matches: 11. The V gene's germline CDR1 is MNHEY and CDR2 SMNVEV (reference sequence). The CDR3 length is 18 residues. The CDR3 nucleotides read TGTGCCAGCAGTTTCAAGCCCGCCGGGACTAGCGCCACAGATACGCAGTATTTT. It is translated as CASSFKPAGTSATDTQYF.

The rearrangement joins TRBV5-1 to TRBJ1-2; tentative D call: TRBD1 (5 bases). Germline CDR1 and CDR2: SGHRS and YFSETQ. The CDR3 spans 15 residues. The V end lost 3 bases, the J end lost 3 bases, and 15 bases lay between the germline ends. This CDR3 reads CASSSTTAADYGYTF. The CDR3 bases are TGCGCCAGCAGCTCTACGACAGCCGCCGACTATGGCTACACCTTC.

This chain joins TRBV5-1 and TRBJ2-6; possibly TRBD1 for D (6 bases). Trimming left V 4 bases short and J 1 base short, with 12 bases between. The germline V gene encodes CDR1 SGHRS and CDR2 YFSETQ. The CDR3 is made up of 16 amino acids. The CDR3 loop is CASSHTTGSGANVLTF. In DNA form, the CDR3 reads TGCGCCAGCAGCCATACTACAGGGTCTGGGGCCAACGTCCTGACTTTC.

V usage is TRBV19 and J usage is TRBJ1-1; the D is unclear. Germline CDR1 reads LNHDA; CDR2 reads SQIVND (reference sequence). V was cut by 11 bases and J by 7 bases, with 17 bases left in between. This CDR3 is 12 amino acids long. CDR3 in amino acids: CAVHGGPNEAFF. For the CDR3, the DNA is TGTGCCGTCCACGGAGGGCCCAATGAAGCTTTCTTT.

V and J are TRBV2 and TRBJ1-1; TRBD1 agrees at 10 bases. CDR1 is SNHLY and CDR2 is FYNNEI in the germline V gene. CDR3 length equals 17 residues. Trimming at V came to 5 bases and at J to 4 bases, leaving 13 bases not matched to a gene. The CDR3 bases are TGTGCCAGCAGTAAACACTCGGGACAGGGGAAGACCACTGAAGCTTTCTTT. As protein: CASSKHSGQGKTTEAFF.

This CDR3 reads CAISPTENTEAFF. CDR3 nucleotides: TGTGCCATCAGTCCGACAGAGAACACTGAAGCTTTCTTT. The V and J genes are TRBV10-3 and TRBJ1-1, with TRBD1 as a possible D gene (5 bases). The germline V and J ends were trimmed by 5 bases and 1 base, with 8 bases remaining between them. CDR1 and CDR2 from the germline V gene are ENHRY and SYGVKD. The CDR3 has 13 residues.

This chain uses TRBV6-5 with TRBJ2-7; 10 positions match TRBD1. The germline CDR1 and CDR2 sequences are MNHEY and SVGAGI. The CDR3 loop spans 15 amino acids. Trimming at V came to 8 bases and at J to 2 bases, leaving 9 bases not matched to a gene. The CDR3 DNA follows: TGTGCCAGCGCTTACTCCGGACAGGGGGCCTACGAGCAGTACTTC. Translated, it gives CASAYSGQGAYEQYF.

There are a few counts of this clone. V usage is TRBV5-1 and J usage is TRBJ1-2; D gene unclear. Between the trimmed V and J ends, which lost 0 bases and 8 bases, there was a span of 14 bases. The CDR3 runs 14 residues. Germline CDR1 is SGHRS and CDR2 is YFSETQ. The CDR3 nucleotides are TGCGCCAGCAGCTTGGTATCGTCAGAGAGGGGCTACACCTTC. It codes for CASSLVSSERGYTF.